This entry features one T cell receptor (beta chain) sequence. As handled by the study authors: Estimates of nucleated cell counts were drawn from the amplification of reference gene primers. Some clones are missing from TCRdb's copy, which holds only in-frame ones; the method was immunoSEQ multiplex PCR. V and J calls plus clone size are reproduced from that table; the DNA served to infer D and trimming. Of over 100,000 clones in the sample, 87% were seen once. This record belongs to a study of blood T cell repertoires in COVID-19. Across the study: COVID-19 samples from acute and convalescent phases originated in the United States, Italy and Spain. Sources were T cells, B-cell-depleted T cells, or PBMCs; the material itself was cDNA or gDNA.

This CDR3 is built from 14 residues. Germline V gives CDR1 SGDLS, CDR2 YYNGEE. V dropped 4 bases and J dropped 5 bases, with 12 bases sitting between them. The sequence was collected from a man in his forties or fifties with active COVID-19. Material for sequencing was peripheral blood. This chain connects TRBV9 to TRBJ2-2, with D tentatively TRBD1 (6 bases). The CDR3 is CASSPTTGTGELFF. The DNA for the CDR3 is TGTGCCAGCAGCCCCACAACAGGGACCGGGGAGCTGTTTTTT.